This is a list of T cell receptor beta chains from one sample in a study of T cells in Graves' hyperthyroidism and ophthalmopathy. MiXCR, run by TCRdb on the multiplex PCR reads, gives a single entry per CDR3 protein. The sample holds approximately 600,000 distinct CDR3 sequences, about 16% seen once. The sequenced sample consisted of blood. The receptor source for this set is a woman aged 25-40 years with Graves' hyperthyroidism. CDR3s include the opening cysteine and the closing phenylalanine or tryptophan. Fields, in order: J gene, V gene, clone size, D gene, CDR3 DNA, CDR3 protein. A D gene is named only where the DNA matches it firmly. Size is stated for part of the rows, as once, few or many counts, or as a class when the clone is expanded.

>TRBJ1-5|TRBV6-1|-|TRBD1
TGTGCCAGCAGTCCCCGGGACAGGGTCTATAGCAATCAGCCCCAGCATTTT
CASSPRDRVYSNQPQHF
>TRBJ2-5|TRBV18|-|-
TGTGCCAGCTCACCACCCGGGCCACGCAGGGAGACCCAGTACTTC
CASSPPGPRRETQYF
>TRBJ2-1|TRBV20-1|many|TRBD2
TGCAGTGCTAGAGGCGGATTGCGACTAGCGGGTAATGAGCAGTTCTTC
CSARGGLRLAGNEQFF
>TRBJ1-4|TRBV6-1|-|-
TGTGCCAGCAGGTTCGACAGTACCCTAAATGAAAAACTGTTTTTT
CASRFDSTLNEKLFF
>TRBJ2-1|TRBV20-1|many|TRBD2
TGCAGTGCTAGCTCTAGCGGGAGACCCAACCGCGGGCAGTTCTTC
CSASSSGRPNRGQFF
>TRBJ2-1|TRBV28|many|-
TGTGCCAGCAGTAGTCTTAGGGGAGCATCCAATGAGCAGTTCTTC
CASSSLRGASNEQFF
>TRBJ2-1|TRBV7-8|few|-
TGTGCCAGCAGCCCATCGGGGCTCCACAATGAGCAGTTCTTC
CASSPSGLHNEQFF
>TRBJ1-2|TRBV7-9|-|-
TGTGCCAGCAGCCCCGGGGGGGGTGGAAACTATGGCTACACCTTC
CASSPGGGGNYGYTF
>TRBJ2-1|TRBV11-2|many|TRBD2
TGTGCCAGCAGCCCACGACTAGCTTCTGAGCAGTTCTTC
CASSPRLASEQFF
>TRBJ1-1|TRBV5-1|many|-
TGCGCCAGCAGCTCGATGGACGGAGGGGCCACTGAAGCTTTCTTT
CASSSMDGGATEAFF
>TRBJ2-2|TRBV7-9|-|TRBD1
TGTGCCAGCAGCTTCACAGGGGCTTACACCGGGGAGCTGTTTTTT
CASSFTGAYTGELFF
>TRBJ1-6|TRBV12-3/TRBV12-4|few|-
TGTGCCAGCAGTTTCGGCAGAACACCCCTCCACTTT
CASSFGRTPLHF
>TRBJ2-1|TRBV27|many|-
TGTGCCAGCAGCTCCCTTTCAGCCCATGAGCAGTTCTTC
CASSSLSAHEQFF
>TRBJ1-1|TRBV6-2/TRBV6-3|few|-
TGTGCCAGCAGTTGGGGTCTTTTGAACACTGAAGCTTTCTTT
CASSWGLLNTEAFF
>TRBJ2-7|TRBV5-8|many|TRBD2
TGTGCCAGCAGCTTTGAACCGGGACTAGCGAGCGAGCAGTACTTC
CASSFEPGLASEQYF
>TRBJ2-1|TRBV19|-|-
TGTGCCAGTAGACGACAGGGAGGGGTGAATGAGCAGTTCTTC
CASRRQGGVNEQFF
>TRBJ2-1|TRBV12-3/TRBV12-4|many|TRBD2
TGTGCCAGCAGGCCTAGCGGGAGCACCTACAATGAGCAGTTCTTC
CASRPSGSTYNEQFF
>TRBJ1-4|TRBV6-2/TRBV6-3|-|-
TGTGCCAGCAGCGTAGACGTTAATGAAAAACTGTTTTTT
CASSVDVNEKLFF
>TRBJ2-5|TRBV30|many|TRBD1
TGTGCCTGGAGTGTACCCGGGACAGGGCAGCAGACCCAGTACTTC
CAWSVPGTGQQTQYF
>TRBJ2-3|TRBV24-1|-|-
TGTGCCACCAGTTCGTGGGAGCCAGATACGCAGTATTTT
CATSSWEPDTQYF
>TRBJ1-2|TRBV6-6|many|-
TGTGCCAGCAGTTACGGAGGGCCCAACAACTATGGCTACACCTTC
CASSYGGPNNYGYTF
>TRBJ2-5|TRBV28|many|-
TGTGCCAGCAGTTTATATTCTGAACAAGAGACCCAGTACTTC
CASSLYSEQETQYF
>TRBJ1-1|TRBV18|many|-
TGTGCCAGCTCACCAGGACCCTGGGGCACTGAAGCTTTCTTT
CASSPGPWGTEAFF
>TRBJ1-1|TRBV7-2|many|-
TGTGCCAGCAGCCCCAGGGGCATCTCGAACACTGAAGCTTTCTTT
CASSPRGISNTEAFF
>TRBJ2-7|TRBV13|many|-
TGTGCCAGCAGCACTGGATTCGGAAACTACGAGCAGTACTTC
CASSTGFGNYEQYF
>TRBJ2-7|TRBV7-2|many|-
TGTGCCAGCAGCTTAGCGCTGGCAGGAACACTCTCCTACGAGCAGTACTTC
CASSLALAGTLSYEQYF
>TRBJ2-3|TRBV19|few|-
TGTGCCAGTTGGGACTCTTTCACAGATACGCAGTATTTT
CASWDSFTDTQYF
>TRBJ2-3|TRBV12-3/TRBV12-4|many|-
TGTGCCAGTAGGGCAGGTGGCCATACAGATACGCAGTATTTT
CASRAGGHTDTQYF
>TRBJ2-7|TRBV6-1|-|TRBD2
TGTGCCAGCAGTTCCCGGACTAGCGGGAGGGCCGGAGAGCAGTACTTC
CASSSRTSGRAGEQYF
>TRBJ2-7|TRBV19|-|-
TGTGCCAGTAGTATGCCAGGGAACGAGCAGTACTTC
CASSMPGNEQYF
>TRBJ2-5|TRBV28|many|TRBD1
TGTGCCAGCAGGGGGACAGTTCGGAGAGCCCAGTACTTC
CASRGTVRRAQYF
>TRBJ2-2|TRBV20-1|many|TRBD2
TGCAGTGCTCCACCCGGGACTAGCGAAGCGAACACCGGGGAGCTGTTTTTT
CSAPPGTSEANTGELFF
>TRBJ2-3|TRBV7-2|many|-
TGTGCCAGCAGCAGGAGGGGGGGAGAAATGACAGATACGCAGTATTTT
CASSRRGGEMTDTQYF
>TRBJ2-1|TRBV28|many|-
TGTGCCAGCAGCCGTGGCGGGTCAACGAATGAGCAGTTCTTC
CASSRGGSTNEQFF
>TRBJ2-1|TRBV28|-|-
TGTGCCATAGGGGCAGATGGCTACGAGCAGTTCTTC
CAIGADGYEQFF
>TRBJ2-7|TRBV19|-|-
TGTGCCAGTAGTATGGCAGGTTTGTCCTACGAGCAGTACTTC
CASSMAGLSYEQYF
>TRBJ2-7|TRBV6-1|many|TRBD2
TGTGCCAGCAGGTCGCTGACTAGCGGTTCTCCCTACGAGCAGTACTTC
CASRSLTSGSPYEQYF
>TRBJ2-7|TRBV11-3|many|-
TGTGCCAGCAGCTTGAGTCTTGATCACGAGCAGTACTTC
CASSLSLDHEQYF
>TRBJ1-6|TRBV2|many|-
TGTGCCAGCCGACGGGATAACTCACCCCTCCACTTT
CASRRDNSPLHF
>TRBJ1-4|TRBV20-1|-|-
TGCAGTGCTGAAAGGGGACAATCTAATGAAAAACTGTTTTTT
CSAERGQSNEKLFF
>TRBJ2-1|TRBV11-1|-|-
TGTGCCAGCAGGCGGTTAACGACTAGGAACAATGAGCAGTTCTTC
CASRRLTTRNNEQFF
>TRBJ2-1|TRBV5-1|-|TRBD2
TGCGCCAGCAGCTTCGGACTAGCGGTTCCGAGCTCCTACAATGAGCAGTTCTTC
CASSFGLAVPSSYNEQFF
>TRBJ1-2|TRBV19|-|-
TGTGCCAGTAGTATCGGGGGGACGGACCCGGGCTACACCTTC
CASSIGGTDPGYTF
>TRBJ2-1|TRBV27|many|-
TGTGCCAGCAGTTTATCGGCGAATGAGCAGTTCTTC
CASSLSANEQFF
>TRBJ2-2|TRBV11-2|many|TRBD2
TGTGCCAGCAGCTTACCTATGAGACTAGCAAACACCGGGGAGCTGTTTTTT
CASSLPMRLANTGELFF
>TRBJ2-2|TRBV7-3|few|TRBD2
TGTGCCAGCAGCCGTGGACTAGCGGACACCGGGGAGCTGTTTTTT
CASSRGLADTGELFF
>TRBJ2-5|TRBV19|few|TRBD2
TGTGCCAGTAAGCCGGGACTAGCCTCAGAGACCCAGTACTTC
CASKPGLASETQYF
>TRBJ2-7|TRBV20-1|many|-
TGCAGTGCTCCCCGAGGGGGGACCTCTGGCTACGAGCAGTACTTC
CSAPRGGTSGYEQYF
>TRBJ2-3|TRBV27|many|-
TGTGCCAGCGCGCTGAGGGGCACAGATACGCAGTATTTT
CASALRGTDTQYF
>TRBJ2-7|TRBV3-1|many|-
TGTGCCAGCAGCCAAGATCAATCGGGGTACTCCTACGAGCAGTACTTC
CASSQDQSGYSYEQYF
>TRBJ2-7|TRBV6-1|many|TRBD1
TGTGCCAGCAGCCATGGGACAGGGGGCAAATACGAGCAGTACTTC
CASSHGTGGKYEQYF
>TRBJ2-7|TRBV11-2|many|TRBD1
TGTGCCAGCAGCTTCACGACAGGGGGGGGGGACGAGCAGTACTTC
CASSFTTGGGDEQYF
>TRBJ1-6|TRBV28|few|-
TGTGCCAGCAGTTCCCACCCAGGGTCTGGGTCACCCCTCCACTTT
CASSSHPGSGSPLHF
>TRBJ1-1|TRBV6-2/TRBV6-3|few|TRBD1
TGTGCCAGCAGTTACTCGTGGCAGGGGGAGGGGGCTTTCTTT
CASSYSWQGEGAFF
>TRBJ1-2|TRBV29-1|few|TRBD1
TGCAGCGTCGCCGACAGGGGGAGTACTAACTATGGCTACACCTTC
CSVADRGSTNYGYTF